One and the same sample provided the 15 T cell receptor beta chains below, sequenced in a study of blood T cell repertoires in COVID-19. Some clones are missing from TCRdb's copy, which holds only in-frame ones; the method was immunoSEQ multiplex PCR. The profile covers tens of thousands of clones, with roughly 80% appearing a single time and nearly 5% taken by the ten largest. Input material: peripheral blood. The receptors derive from a woman older than 75 with active or convalescent COVID-19.

CDR3 sequence: CASSHQLAGGSYNEQFF. CDR3 sequence (DNA): TGCGCCAGCAGCCATCAACTAGCGGGTGGCTCCTACAATGAGCAGTTCTTC. This sequence joins TRBV4-1 and TRBJ2-1, with TRBD2 matching 9 bases. CDR1 is MGHRA, CDR2 YSYEKL, per germline. This CDR3 region has 17 residues. V shed 3 bases and J 0 bases; nucleotides not matched to a gene: 6.

The chain recombines TRBV6-5 with TRBJ2-3; 12 positions agree with TRBD1. Looked up from germline, CDR1 is MNHEY and CDR2 is SVGAGI. V was pared by 6 bases and J by 6 bases, with 4 bases of the junction left unmatched. The CDR3 runs to 14 residues. CDR3 DNA sequence: TGTGCCAGCAGCTGGGGGACAGGGGGCGATACGCAGTATTTT. Amino acids: CASSWGTGGDTQYF.

The V and J genes are TRBV2 and TRBJ1-4, with TRBD1 matching 9 bases. The CDR3 has 16 amino acids. Germline V CDR1 and CDR2: SNHLY, FYNNEI. J lost 0 bases, V lost 5 bases, and 4 bases had no gene match. The CDR3 coding sequence is TGTGCCAGCAGTCGGGACAGGGCCGCAACTAATGAAAAACTGTTTTTT. This codes for CASSRDRAATNEKLFF.

The V gene is TRBV7-2, the J gene TRBJ1-5; D uncertain. The CDR3 is made up of 15 amino acids. V was clipped by 1 base and J by 5 bases, with 12 bases between them. Germline CDR1 SGHTA, CDR2 FQGNSA. For the CDR3, the DNA is TGTGCCAGCAGCTTAGGCAGGCGCCCGGATCAGCCCCAGCATTTT. Translation: CASSLGRRPDQPQHF.

This clone showed up just a few times. This chain links TRBV9 with TRBJ2-7, with D possibly TRBD2 on 6 matching bases. This CDR3 spans 19 amino acids. Trimming left V 0 bases short and J 0 bases short, with 22 bases between. Germline V CDR1 and CDR2: SGDLS, YYNGEE. The DNA for the CDR3 is TGTGCCAGCAGCGTAGTCCGGGAGCAGCCCCGCCCCAGCTCCTACGAGCAGTACTTC. It is translated as CASSVVREQPRPSSYEQYF.

The CDR3 sequence: CASSEYSQRSGSRAFF. The CDR3 nucleotides are TGTGCCAGCAGTGAATATTCTCAGAGGTCTGGAAGTCGAGCTTTCTTT. The gene calls are TRBV25-1 and TRBJ1-1; no clear D. The V end was cut by 0 bases, the J end by 10 bases, with 21 bases between. CDR1 is MGHDK, CDR2 SYGVNS, per germline. The CDR3 runs to 16 residues.

The sample holds one count of this clone. CDR3 loop: CASGLGGSGNTIYF. The CDR3 coding sequence is TGTGCTAGTGGTTTAGGGGGCTCTGGAAACACCATATATTTT. The V gene is TRBV12-5, the J gene TRBJ1-3; D might be TRBD1 (6 bases). CDR1 and CDR2 (germline): LGHNT, FRNRAP. Trimming stripped 3 bases from V and 0 bases from J, with 6 bases between. This CDR3 comprises 14 residues.

CDR3 in DNA: TGCAGCGTTGACAGTATACACACCGGGGAGCTGTTTTTT. Amino acids: CSVDSIHTGELFF. The J gene is TRBJ2-2, the V gene TRBV29-1; D remains unclear. The CDR3 is 13 residues long. V lost 3 bases and J lost 3, with 8 bases in between. Per germline, CDR1 SQVTM and CDR2 ANQGSEA.

The V and J genes are TRBV18 and TRBJ2-2; D uncertain. The CDR3 is made up of 15 amino acids. The V gene lost 6 bases and the J gene lost 1 base, with 12 bases spanning the gap. CDR1 is KGHSH, CDR2 LQKENI, per germline. Written as DNA, the CDR3 is TGTGCCAGCTCCCTGTTAATCGGGAACACCGGGGAGCTGTTTTTT. Translating gives CASSLLIGNTGELFF. Together with reference TRBV18 and TRBJ2-2, the CDR3 gives the full variable domain: NAGVMQNPRHLVRRRGQEARLRCSPMKGHSHVYWYRQLPEEGLKFMVYLQKENIIDESGMPKERFSAEFPKEGPSILRIQQVVRGDSAAYFCASSLLIGNTGELFFGEGSRLTVL.

The chain carries TRBV6-4 and TRBJ1-5; D unresolved. The CDR3 is 14 amino acids. CDR1 and CDR2 (germline): MRHNA, SNTAGT. Trimming took 8 bases from V and 1 from J, leaving 12 bases between them. The CDR3 spells CASFDIASNQPQHF. Here the CDR3 DNA reads TGTGCCAGCTTTGACATTGCAAGCAATCAGCCCCAGCATTTT.

The chain links TRBV4-3 to TRBJ2-2; D not certain. Germline V gene data show CDR1 as LGHNA and CDR2 as YSLEER. The V gene lost 1 base and the J gene lost 1 base, with 7 bases spanning the gap. The CDR3 totals 15 residues. In DNA, the CDR3 is TGCGCCAGCAGCCAAGCTATCGGGAACACCGGGGAGCTGTTTTTT. Residues: CASSQAIGNTGELFF.

The rearrangement uses TRBV24-1 and TRBJ1-2; D uncertain. CDR3 length: 11 amino acids. The ends were cut back, 2 bases at V and 10 bases at J, with 7 bases in the middle. The V gene's germline CDR1 is KGHDR and CDR2 SFDVKD. CDR3 in amino acids: CATSDSFLYTF. Written as DNA, the CDR3 is TGTGCCACCAGTGATTCTTTTCTCTACACCTTC.

The rearrangement uses TRBV4-1 and TRBJ2-3; 7 bases are a match to TRBD2. From germline, CDR1 is MGHRA and CDR2 YSYEKL. V lost 6 bases and J lost 1; bases outside the gene matches: 7. This CDR3 is built from 15 residues. CDR3 amino acids: CASRSLADRTDTQYF. The DNA of the CDR3 is TGCGCCAGCAGGAGCCTAGCGGACCGCACAGATACGCAGTATTTT.

The genes are TRBV30 and TRBJ2-1; TRBD2 agrees at 7 bases. Germline assignment: CDR1 GTSNPN and CDR2 SVGIG (reference sequence). V dropped 1 base and J dropped 12; count of bases not matched to a gene: 12. The CDR3 length is 14 residues. Here the CDR3 DNA reads TGTGCCTGGAGTGGATCGGGGCGGTCGGGGGGGCAGTTCTTC. It codes for CAWSGSGRSGGQFF.

This sequence joins TRBV7-3 and TRBJ2-2; 8 bases line up with TRBD2. The CDR3 runs to 17 residues. Trimming at V came to 1 base and at J to 2 bases, leaving 6 bases not matched to a gene. Looked up from germline, CDR1 is SGHTA and CDR2 is FQGTGA. This CDR3 reads CASSLRFSGVNTGELFF. The CDR3 DNA follows: TGTGCCAGCAGCTTAAGGTTTAGCGGGGTAAACACCGGGGAGCTGTTTTTT.